This is a list of T cell receptor beta chains from one sample in a study of T cell responses to AZD1222 COVID-19 vaccine. Libraries were prepared by immunoSEQ multiplex PCR; TCRdb keeps only in-frame clonotypes and omits some of them. The sample records 150,000 to 160,000 clones, about nine tenths being singletons. Specimen: peripheral blood, collected on day 0 of AZD1222 vaccination. The receptors come from an adult in good health. The CDR3 runs from the conserved cysteine through the conserved F or W. The D gene is left open where the match is weak. Not every row has a clone size; where given, it reads once, few, many or a size class.

J gene,V gene,clone size,D gene,CDR3 protein,CDR3 DNA
TRBJ1-3,TRBV9,few,NA,CASSVGVTETGNTIYF,TGTGCCAGCAGCGTAGGGGTAACTGAGACTGGAAACACCATATATTTT
TRBJ2-4,TRBV28,NA,NA,CASSLVIGRTGRGRTKNIQYF,TGTGCCAGCAGTCTCGTCATAGGGAGGACAGGGAGGGGCAGAACCAAAAACATTCAGTACTTC
TRBJ2-1,TRBV24-1,NA,NA,CATSDSRAGNEQFF,TGTGCCACCAGTGATTCCCGCGCGGGCAATGAGCAGTTCTTC
TRBJ1-5,TRBV5-5,NA,NA,CASSRDPMGNQPQHF,TGTGCCAGCAGCCGGGACCCTATGGGCAATCAGCCCCAGCATTTT
TRBJ1-2,TRBV9,NA,NA,CASSVGQKANYGYTF,TGTGCCAGCAGCGTAGGACAGAAAGCTAACTATGGCTACACCTTC
TRBJ1-5,TRBV5-6,NA,NA,CASSSSTAYSNQPQHF,TGTGCCAGCAGCTCCTCGACAGCTTATAGCAATCAGCCCCAGCATTTT
TRBJ2-1,TRBV6-5,NA,TRBD1,CASRTGTGNEQFF,TGTGCCAGCAGGACCGGGACAGGGAATGAGCAGTTCTTC
TRBJ2-7,TRBV13,NA,NA,CASSLDGGTYEQYF,TGTGCCAGCAGCTTAGATGGGGGGACCTACGAGCAGTACTTC
TRBJ2-2,TRBV28,NA,TRBD2,CASSLVAGGDTGELFF,TGTGCCAGCAGTTTAGTTGCGGGAGGAGACACCGGGGAGCTGTTTTTT
TRBJ1-1,TRBV7-2,NA,NA,CASSLVTEAFF,TGTGCCAGCAGCTTAGTCACTGAAGCTTTCTTT
TRBJ2-5,TRBV19,NA,TRBD2,CASSIFFSGLAEIQETQYF,TGTGCCAGTAGTATCTTTTTTTCTGGCCTAGCGGAAATCCAAGAGACCCAGTACTTC